This TCR beta chain was documented in a study of blood T cell repertoires in COVID-19. The wider study: The United States, Italy and Spain supplied acute and convalescent COVID-19 samples. The analysed material was cDNA or gDNA that came from T cells, B-cell-depleted T cells, or PBMCs.

The CDR3 totals 14 residues. The germline V gene encodes CDR1 SGHRS and CDR2 YFSETQ. The ends were cut back, 1 base at V and 3 bases at J, with 8 bases in the middle. How the authors handled the data: Quantification of nucleated cells was approximated via reference gene primer amplification. The repertoire was sequenced with immunoSEQ multiplex PCR; TCRdb's copy has only in-frame clones and lacks some. V and J calls and clone size come straight from that table; D and trimming were deduced from the DNA. The table shows around 240,000 clones, with more than 80% occurring only once. The participants were between roughly 18 and 100 years old and came from under 25 US areas.

The gene calls are TRBV5-1 and TRBJ2-1; D is perhaps TRBD1 (6 bases). Sequenced input: PBMCs or T cells enriched from blood (not recorded which). The TCR originated in a man between 45 and 60 years old who had been exposed to COVID-19. CDR3 coding DNA: TGCGCCAGCAGCTTGAGGGGGAACTACAATGAGCAGTTCTTC. Translating it yields CASSLRGNYNEQFF.